The 29 T cell receptor beta chains below were found in one sample sequenced in a study of CD8+CD57+ T cells in acquired aplastic anemia. TCR beta VDJ and CDR3 profiles were obtained from a genomic DNA template. From the reads, TCRdb called clonotypes with MiXCR, one entry per CDR3 protein. Of 400,000 to 450,000 distinct CDR3 sequences in the sample, around 72% are singletons; the top ten hold 4%. The sequenced material came from sorted CD4+, CD8+, or CD8+CD57+ T cells (not recorded which) from PBMCs. The receptors come from a human donor in good health, serving as a control.

With respect to this clonotype: As the CDR3 is not closed by the conserved phenylalanine or tryptophan, this likely results from a read error. The chain employs TRBV7-2 and TRBJ2-7; D unresolved. Germline V gene lookup returns CDR1 SGHTA and CDR2 FQGNSA. CDR3 length equals 14 residues. The ends were cut back, 5 bases at V and 4 bases at J, with 15 bases in the middle. The CDR3 loop reads CASSRSGQAYEQYL. The CDR3 region has the DNA TGTGCCAGCAGCCGCTCCGGCCAAGCTTACGAGCAGTACCTC.

The chain combines TRBV7-2 with TRBJ1-2; D is ambiguous. Germline CDR1 is SGHTA and CDR2 is FQGNSA. The CDR3 totals 15 residues. Trimming removed 5 bases from V and 14 bases from J, with 27 bases in between. The CDR3 is CASSIGPGNQHQHTF. The CDR3 region has the DNA TGTGCCAGCAGCATAGGGCCGGGCAATCAGCACCAGCATACCTTC.

A remark on this clonotype: Since no conserved phenylalanine or tryptophan closes the CDR3, a read error is the likely cause. It is unclear where the CDR3 begins or ends on the DNA, so no DNA is shown, and the CDR3 is as TCRdb lists it. The chain uses TRBV10-3 and TRBJ1-6. Germline V gene data show CDR1 as ENHRY and CDR2 as SYGVKD. Including both end residues, the CDR3 is 16 amino acids long. The CDR3 loop reads CAISEPDRHYGYTFGS.

CDR3 amino acids: CAIRTDSNQPQHF. CDR3 bases: TGTGCCATCAGGACAGACTCTAATCAGCCCCAGCATTTT. V usage is TRBV10-3 and J usage is TRBJ1-5; possibly TRBD1 for D (5 bases). The germline V gene has CDR1 ENHRY and CDR2 SYGVKD. Trimming cost V 6 bases and J 4 bases, with 10 bases left between them. This CDR3 is built from 13 residues.

About this clonotype itself: The junction departs from the called germline gene at one end, perhaps through a read error. The chain combines TRBV7-9 with TRBJ1-2; possibly TRBD1 for D (5 bases). CDR3 length: 14 residues. Germline V gene data show CDR1 as SEHNR and CDR2 as FQNEAQ (reference sequence). The CDR3 DNA follows: TGTGCCAGCAGCTTGCTCGAGTCGGGCCAGGGCTACACGTTC. Protein product: CASSLLESGQGYTF.

The CDR3 DNA follows: TGCAGTGCTAGGAACGACAGGGCAGGGGAGCACCTCCACTTT. Translated: CSARNDRAGEHLHF. This rearrangement joins TRBV29-1 to TRBJ1-6; TRBD1 agrees at 7 bases. Germline-derived CDR1 and CDR2 are SQVTM and ANQGSEA. This CDR3 contains 14 residues.

This clonotype came up many times. The chain uses TRBV5-1 and TRBJ2-2; 7 nucleotides line up with TRBD2. The CDR3 is 15 amino acids. Germline V gene data show CDR1 as SGHRS and CDR2 as YFSETQ. The trim removed 4 bases at V and 6 bases at J, leaving 9 bases unmatched. As DNA, the CDR3 is TGCGCCAGCAGCGGCCCCGGGGCGGGGGCCGGGGAGCTGTTTTTT. Encoded protein: CASSGPGAGAGELFF.

This chain links TRBV9 with TRBJ1-4; no clear D gene. This CDR3 has 14 amino acids. Germline V CDR1 and CDR2: SGDLS, YYNGEE. The ends were cut back, 6 bases at V and 14 bases at J, with 23 bases in the middle. DNA of the CDR3: TGTGCCAGCAAAGTGGATACACCATATGAAACTCTGTTTTTT. Translated, it gives CASKVDTPYETLFF.

The chain has TRBV19 and TRBJ1-5, with TRBD1 as a possible D gene (6 bases). Per the germline V gene, CDR1 is LNHDA and CDR2 is SQIVND (reference sequence). The CDR3 consists of 14 residues. V lost 4 bases, J lost 0 bases, and 7 bases lay in between. The CDR3 sequence is CASSRGLSNQPQHF. Here the CDR3 DNA reads TGTGCCAGTAGTAGGGGGCTTAGCAATCAGCCCCAGCATTTT.

Points on this clonotype: One end of the junction varies from germline; a read error may be responsible. CDR3: CASSSNPEEQYF. The CDR3 region has the DNA TGTGCCAGCAGCTCGAACCCCGAGGAGCAGTACTTC. V is TRBV5-1 and J is TRBJ2-7; D not certain. The V gene's germline CDR1 is SGHRS and CDR2 YFSETQ. This CDR3 comprises 12 residues.

This clonotype was picked up many times. V gene TRBV7-2 combines with J gene TRBJ2-1, with 11 bases that match TRBD2. Losses at the gene ends were 6 bases for V and 9 bases for J; bases not matched to a gene: 7. Per germline, CDR1 SGHTA and CDR2 FQGNSA. This CDR3 is built from 14 residues. The CDR3, as DNA: TGTGCCAGCAGTTCTCTAGCGGGGGGTATTGAGCAGTTCTTC. It translates to CASSSLAGGIEQFF. Full variable domain (remainder filled in from reference TRBV7-2 and TRBJ2-1): GAGVSQSPSNKVTEKGKDVELRCDPISGHTALYWYRQSLGQGLEFLIYFQGNSAPDKSGLPSDRFSAERTGGSVSTLTIQRTQQEDSAVYLCASSSLAGGIEQFFGPGTRLTVL.

This clonotype appeared many times. This chain joins TRBV6-5 and TRBJ1-2, with D possibly TRBD1 on 5 matching bases. V was shortened by 6 bases and J by 5 bases, with 7 bases between the two germline ends. Germline V gene lookup returns CDR1 MNHEY and CDR2 SVGAGI. This CDR3 is built from 11 residues. CDR3 in amino acids: CASREGYGYTF. Written as DNA, the CDR3 is TGTGCCAGCAGGGAGGGGTATGGCTACACCTTC.

This chain joins TRBV29-1 and TRBJ2-7; 9 nucleotides line up with TRBD1. V dropped 4 bases and J dropped 3; count of bases not matched to a gene: 7. Looked up from germline, CDR1 is SQVTM and CDR2 is ANQGSEA. This CDR3 is 14 amino acids long. The CDR3 region is CSVGPRTGVYEQYF. The CDR3 coding sequence is TGCAGCGTTGGCCCTAGGACAGGGGTCTACGAGCAGTACTTC.

V is TRBV7-2 and J is TRBJ1-4; D is undetermined. The CDR3 sequence is 15 residues long. The germline gives CDR1 SGHTA, CDR2 FQGNSA. Trimming shortened V by 1 base and J by 17 bases, and 23 bases separated the two germline ends. In nucleotides, the CDR3 is TGTGCCAGCAGCTTAGAGGCACAAAACATTCAGTACTTCTTTTTT. It yields the protein CASSLEAQNIQYFFF.

The chain couples TRBV20-1 to TRBJ2-5; D assignment may be TRBD1 or TRBD2 (5 bases each). The CDR3 sequence is 12 residues long. V lost 3 bases to trimming and J lost 5 bases, with 10 bases between them. CDR1 is DFQATT, CDR2 SNEGSKA, per germline (reference sequence). The CDR3 DNA is TGCAGTGCTAGGGCAGGGAGCGAGACCCAGTACTTC. It translates to CSARAGSETQYF.

This rearrangement joins TRBV25-1 to TRBJ1-5, with 7 bases fitting TRBD1. With 6 bases clipped from V and 2 bases from J, the junction kept 7 bases outside the gene matches. CDR3 size: 15 residues. Per the germline V gene, CDR1 is MGHDK and CDR2 is SYGVNS. CDR3 coding DNA: TGTGCCAGCAGACGAACAGGGGCTGGCAATCAGCCCCAGCATTTT. Protein product: CASRRTGAGNQPQHF.

The chain combines TRBV20-1 with TRBJ1-4; D is unresolved. Trimming pared 4 bases from V and 8 bases from J, leaving 8 bases between. The length of the CDR3 is 11 residues. CDR1 and CDR2 from the germline V gene are DFQATT and SNEGSKA (reference sequence). Here the CDR3 reads CSAKRGEKLFF. The CDR3 DNA follows: TGCAGTGCTAAAAGAGGCGAAAAACTGTTTTTT.

A remark on this clonotype: The junction shows a germline mismatch at one end, possibly a read error. The chain has TRBV5-1 and TRBJ1-2; TRBD1 agrees at 7 bases. CDR1 is SGHRS, CDR2 YFSETQ, per germline. This CDR3 contains 15 residues. CDR3 bases: TGTGCCAGCAGCTTGATGGCAGGGGGAAACTATGGCTACACCTTC. Protein product: CASSLMAGGNYGYTF. The full variable domain, completed using reference TRBV5-1 and TRBJ1-2, is KAGVTQTPRYLIKTRGQQVTLSCSPISGHRSVSWYQQTPGQGLQFLFEYFSETQRNKGNFPGRFSGRQFSNSRSEMNVSTLELGDSALYLCASSLMAGGNYGYTFGSGTRLTVV.

Note on this clonotype: A much larger clone lies a single base off, so this may be a read error. This chain connects TRBV19 to TRBJ2-1; a weak D match, TRBD1 (6 bases). The CDR3 totals 16 residues. The germline gives CDR1 LNHDA, CDR2 SQIVND (reference sequence). The ends were cut back, 8 bases at V and 2 bases at J, with 19 bases in the middle. The CDR3 DNA reads as TGTGCCAGTGGCCTCCGCCGGACAGCGACCTACAATGAGCAGTTCTTC. Encoded protein: CASGLRRTATYNEQFF.

As concerns this clonotype: This CDR3 fails to terminate in the conserved phenylalanine or tryptophan, so it likely reflects a read error. The DNA is left out, because the CDR3 cannot be placed on it with certainty; the CDR3 is given as TCRdb lists it. V usage is TRBV7-2 and J usage is TRBJ2-5; TRBD2 is taken as the D call from the table, unchecked against the DNA. A total of 13 residues make up the CDR3, ends included. Germline CDR1 reads SGHTA; CDR2 reads FQGNSA. The CDR3 protein is CASSSGASVETQY.

This clonotype occurred many times. The chain has TRBV9 and TRBJ2-5, with 10 bases matching TRBD2. Trimming took 0 bases from V and 1 from J; bases not matched to a gene: 18. Germline CDR1 SGDLS, CDR2 YYNGEE. This CDR3 is built from 21 residues. In DNA form, the CDR3 reads TGTGCCAGCAGCGTAGGCGTCTGGGAAGCGGGGGGGGAGATACCCCAAGAGACCCAGTACTTC. Translation: CASSVGVWEAGGEIPQETQYF.

V is TRBV7-2 and J is TRBJ1-1, with D unclear. The length of the CDR3 is 15 residues. V lost 5 bases and J 14 bases, leaving 27 bases between the germline ends. Germline V gives CDR1 SGHTA, CDR2 FQGNSA. For the CDR3, the DNA is TGTGCCAGCAGCCTACGGGCCGGGTCAACTGCAAACGCCTTCTTT. It encodes CASSLRAGSTANAFF.

This clonotype appeared a single time. CDR3 coding DNA: TGCGCCAGCAGTGACAAAAACGGACGGAGTGAATCGGAAAAACTGTTTTTT. Translated, it gives CASSDKNGRSESEKLFF. This chain joins TRBV4-1 and TRBJ1-4, with unresolved D. Trimming took 6 bases from V and 8 from J, leaving 25 bases between them. The length of the CDR3 is 17 residues. Germline CDR1 and CDR2: MGHRA and YSYEKL.

To note about this clonotype: At one boundary the junction diverges from the germline segment, which might be a read error. The chain joins TRBV12-3 or TRBV12-4 to TRBJ1-2; no firm D call. CDR3 length: 16 amino acids. The CDR3 loop is CASSLRGSLANYCYTF. The CDR3 DNA sequence: TGTGCCAGCAGTTTACGAGGAAGCTTAGCTAACTATTGCTACACCTTC.

In its sample, this clonotype was seen many times. The rearrangement uses TRBV5-1 and TRBJ1-4; maybe TRBD1 (5 bases). With 4 bases removed from V and 0 bases from J, the gap between germline ends came to 13 bases. The CDR3 runs 16 residues. CDR1 and CDR2 from the germline V gene are SGHRS and YFSETQ. The CDR3: CASSPLDSATNEKLFF. In DNA, the CDR3 is TGCGCCAGCAGCCCCCTTGACAGTGCAACTAATGAAAAACTGTTTTTT.

The V call is TRBV12-3 or TRBV12-4, the J call TRBJ1-6; 7 bases align to TRBD1. The ends lost 10 bases at V and 10 bases at J; junction bases unmatched: 16. The CDR3 extends over 15 amino acids. CDR3 sequence: CATIKGQGGTSPLHF. The CDR3 region has the DNA TGTGCCACCATTAAGGGGCAGGGGGGTACATCACCCCTCCACTTT.

This clonotype appeared many times. The V and J genes are TRBV5-1 and TRBJ2-2; D is unclear. The germline V and J ends were trimmed by 1 base and 6 bases, with 10 bases remaining between them. CDR1 and CDR2 (germline): SGHRS, YFSETQ. CDR3 length: 14 amino acids. CDR3 in amino acids: CASSLSTPAGELFF. CDR3 DNA: TGCGCCAGCAGCTTGTCCACGCCGGCCGGGGAGCTGTTTTTT.

This rearrangement joins TRBV12-3 or TRBV12-4 to TRBJ2-7, with D perhaps TRBD2 (5 bases). Deletions cut 4 bases from V and 12 bases from J, with 7 bases between. The CDR3 length is 9 residues. The DNA for the CDR3 is TGTGCCAGCAGTTACGAGGGGTACTTC. The encoded protein is CASSYEGYF.

This clonotype occurred a few times. The chain is built from TRBV25-1 and TRBJ2-7; D possibly corresponds to TRBD2 (7 bases). The CDR3 loop spans 13 amino acids. The germline V and J ends were trimmed by 4 bases and 2 bases, with 9 bases remaining between them. The germline V gene has CDR1 MGHDK and CDR2 SYGVNS. The CDR3 region has the DNA TGTGCCAGCAGTGTAGGGGGGGCCTACGAGCAGTACTTC. Protein: CASSVGGAYEQYF.